These 25 T cell receptor beta chains originate from one sample sequenced in a study of T cell repertoires in cytomegalovirus infection. In TCRdb, the reads were re-called with MiXCR into one record per CDR3 protein. The sample has roughly 730,000 distinct CDR3 sequences, around 30% seen once. These TCRs are of unknown antigen specificity. Sequences were derived from cultured PBMCs, sampled from culture after CMV antigen stimulation. Source of these receptors: a human donor in good health (CMV status not recorded). Some clones in this sample may be carry-over from other donors' samples.

This clonotype was recorded at least ten times. One end of the junction fails to match germline, which may point to a read error. J is TRBJ1-4 and V is TRBV12-3 or TRBV12-4, with unresolved D. CDR3 length: 12 residues. The CDR3 DNA is TGTGCCAGCAGCTTAGAGGGCGAAAAACTGTTTTTT. It yields the protein CASSLEGEKLFF.

The table lists this clonotype with many counts. The V gene is TRBV7-8, the J gene TRBJ1-5, with 7 bases that match TRBD1. The CDR3 has 17 residues. V trimming: 5 bases; J trimming: 0 bases; junction bases outside the gene matches: 10. Looked up from germline, CDR1 is SGHVS and CDR2 is FQNEAQ. The CDR3 is CASSARDRRYSNQPQHF. CDR3 DNA sequence: TGTGCCAGCAGCGCCCGGGACAGACGATATAGCAATCAGCCCCAGCATTTT. Full variable domain (remainder filled in from reference TRBV7-8 and TRBJ1-5): GAGVSQSPRYKVAKRGQDVALRCDPISGHVSLFWYQQALGQGPEFLTYFQNEAQLDKSGLPSDRFFAERPEGSVSTLKIQRTQQEDSAVYLCASSARDRRYSNQPQHFGDGTRLSIL.

This rearrangement joins TRBV4-1 to TRBJ1-2, with TRBD1 as a possible D gene (5 bases). Germline V gene sequence: CDR1 MGHRA, CDR2 YSYEKL. The CDR3 runs to 15 residues. Trimming cost V 3 bases and J 4 bases, with 15 bases left between them. This chain's CDR3 is CASSHPGTTGYGYTF. The CDR3 nucleotides are TGCGCCAGCAGCCATCCTGGGACGACCGGCTATGGCTACACCTTC.

This chain links TRBV19 with TRBJ1-5, with TRBD1 matching over 7 bases. The CDR3 has 16 amino acids. Trimming took 4 bases from V and 1 from J; bases not matched to a gene: 7. The germline CDR1 and CDR2 sequences are LNHDA and SQIVND (reference sequence). The CDR3 here is CASSNRAGGSNQPQHF. The CDR3 bases are TGTGCCAGTAGTAACCGCGCAGGGGGAAGCAATCAGCCCCAGCATTTT.

The table lists this clonotype with a few counts. The rearrangement uses TRBV19 and TRBJ1-1, with a possible D match to TRBD1 (5 bases). The CDR3 contains 14 residues. Trimming cost V 3 bases and J 5 bases, with 13 bases left between them. The germline gives CDR1 LNHDA, CDR2 SQIVND (reference sequence). CDR3 DNA sequence: TGTGCCAGTAGTATTCCACAGGATGCAACTGAAGCTTTCTTT. Translated: CASSIPQDATEAFF. The whole variable domain, remainder taken from reference TRBV19 and TRBJ1-1, is DGGITQSPKYLFRKEGQNVTLSCEQNLNHDAMYWYRQDPGQGLRLIYYSQIVNDFQKGDIAEGYSVSREKKESFPLTVTSAQKNPTAFYLCASSIPQDATEAFFGQGTRLTVV.

This clonotype was counted many times. The gene calls are TRBV7-2 and TRBJ1-6; tentatively, D is TRBD1 (6 bases). The germline CDR1 and CDR2 sequences are SGHTA and FQGNSA. The CDR3 covers 15 residues. With 3 bases removed from V and 7 bases from J, the gap between germline ends came to 13 bases. In DNA form, the CDR3 reads TGTGCCAGCAGCTTGGGAGGGGGTGAGAATTCACCCCTCCACTTT. Protein: CASSLGGGENSPLHF.

In its sample, this clonotype was seen many times. The chain links TRBV7-2 to TRBJ1-2; weak D call: TRBD1 (6 bases). The V gene's germline CDR1 is SGHTA and CDR2 FQGNSA. The V end was cut by 2 bases, the J end by 7 bases, with 20 bases between. The CDR3 totals 16 residues. The CDR3 DNA reads as TGTGCCAGCAGCTTAACTGGGGGGCCCCAGGGCAGTGGCTACACCTTC. The encoded protein is CASSLTGGPQGSGYTF.

The genes are TRBV20-1 and TRBJ2-7; D assignment may be TRBD1 or TRBD2 (5 bases each). The germline V and J ends were trimmed by 5 bases and 3 bases, with 14 bases remaining between them. This CDR3 comprises 13 residues. From germline, CDR1 is DFQATT and CDR2 SNEGSKA (reference sequence). The CDR3 coding sequence is TGCAGTGCTCTCCCCGGGGACGGCTACGAGCAGTACTTC. It codes for CSALPGDGYEQYF.

In the case of this clonotype: This clone may be a read error of a much larger clone one base away. The chain uses TRBV7-8 and TRBJ1-3, with D perhaps matching TRBD1 (6 bases). CDR1 and CDR2 (germline): SGHVS, FQNEAQ. Trimming removed 1 base at V and 4 bases at J, with 11 bases between. The CDR3 covers 15 residues. CDR3 sequence reads: CASSLDRVAGNTIYF. CDR3 sequence (DNA): TGTGCCAGCAGCTTAGACAGGGTGGCCGGAAACACCATATATTTT.

The V call is TRBV7-2, the J call TRBJ1-3; no clear D. The CDR3 is made up of 16 amino acids. The V gene's germline CDR1 is SGHTA and CDR2 FQGNSA. Between the trimmed V and J ends, which lost 1 base and 0 bases, there was a span of 10 bases. CDR3 sequence reads: CASSLGFGRSGNTIYF. The CDR3 DNA sequence: TGTGCCAGCAGCTTAGGTTTTGGTCGCTCTGGAAACACCATATATTTT.

The CDR3 here is CASSPPEGGRNEQFF. In nucleotides, the CDR3 is TGTGCCAGCTCACCCCCTGAGGGCGGGAGAAATGAGCAGTTCTTC. This chain uses TRBV12-3 or TRBV12-4 with TRBJ2-1, with TRBD2 identical over 7 bases. This CDR3 has 15 residues. The ends lost 8 bases at V and 7 bases at J; junction bases unmatched: 14.

In its sample, this clonotype was seen a few times. The V call is TRBV12-3 or TRBV12-4, the J call TRBJ2-5; TRBD2 might be the D (5 bases). The CDR3 is 15 residues long. The germline V and J ends were trimmed by 1 base and 5 bases, with 14 bases remaining between them. The CDR3 sequence is CASSLVGLSGETQYF. CDR3 sequence (DNA): TGTGCCAGCAGTTTAGTCGGACTCTCGGGGGAGACCCAGTACTTC.

This chain links TRBV12-3 or TRBV12-4 with TRBJ2-3; 11 bases fit TRBD2. V shed 8 bases and J 6 bases; nucleotides not matched to a gene: 10. The CDR3 loop spans 15 amino acids. CDR3 region: CASSVHSGGGDTQYF. The DNA of the CDR3 is TGTGCCAGCTCGGTTCATAGCGGGGGGGGGGATACGCAGTATTTT.

In this sample, this clonotype turned up a few times. The gene calls are TRBV7-9 and TRBJ2-5; 7 nucleotides match TRBD1. The junction had 6 bases not matched to a gene; V was cut back by 5 bases and J by 0 bases. The CDR3 loop spans 15 amino acids. From germline, CDR1 is SEHNR and CDR2 FQNEAQ (reference sequence). CDR3 region: CASSPPDRDQETQYF. The CDR3 region has the DNA TGTGCCAGCAGCCCACCCGACAGGGACCAAGAGACCCAGTACTTC.

This chain joins TRBV19 and TRBJ1-5; D is ambiguous. The CDR3 consists of 16 residues. V lost 10 bases and J 0 bases, leaving 19 bases between the germline ends. The germline CDR1 and CDR2 sequences are LNHDA and SQIVND (reference sequence). CDR3 sequence reads: CATKPYITDSNQPQHF. In DNA, the CDR3 is TGTGCCACCAAGCCCTACATAACAGATAGCAATCAGCCCCAGCATTTT.

This clonotype was found a few times. This sequence joins TRBV2 and TRBJ1-5, with 7 bases aligning to TRBD1. V dropped 4 bases and J dropped 4; count of bases not matched to a gene: 10. CDR1 is SNHLY and CDR2 is FYNNEI in the germline V gene. The CDR3 extends over 16 amino acids. The CDR3, as DNA: TGTGCCAGCAGTGCCACCCGGGACAGATTTAATCAGCCCCAGCATTTT. It encodes CASSATRDRFNQPQHF.

The chain recombines TRBV2 with TRBJ1-4; possibly TRBD1 for D (5 bases). The V gene's germline CDR1 is SNHLY and CDR2 FYNNEI. V lost 5 bases to trimming and J lost 10 bases, with 11 bases between them. CDR3 length: 12 residues. CDR3 amino acids: CASSSSGAKLFF. CDR3 nucleotides: TGTGCCAGCAGTTCGAGTGGGGCAAAACTGTTTTTT.

CDR3 amino acids: CASPLSGDANQPQHF. In DNA form, the CDR3 reads TGTGCCAGCCCCCTCTCCGGGGATGCGAATCAGCCCCAGCATTTT. The chain is built from TRBV27 and TRBJ1-5; D ambiguous. Germline V gene sequence: CDR1 MNHEY, CDR2 SMNVEV (reference sequence). With 8 bases removed from V and 4 bases from J, the gap between germline ends came to 18 bases. The CDR3 has 15 amino acids.

DNA of the CDR3: TGTGCCAGCAGTCCAGACCGTACACCCGGGGAGCTGTTTTTT. The encoded protein is CASSPDRTPGELFF. The chain uses TRBV12-3 or TRBV12-4 and TRBJ2-2; D unclear. The CDR3 consists of 14 residues. Trimming took 5 bases from V and 6 from J, leaving 13 bases between them.

This sequence joins TRBV7-9 and TRBJ1-3; D gene unclear. Trimming shortened V by 10 bases and J by 0 bases, and 16 bases separated the two germline ends. Per germline, CDR1 SEHNR and CDR2 FQNEAQ (reference sequence). This CDR3 spans 15 amino acids. The CDR3 DNA follows: TGTGCCATCGTGGGCGGAATCAACTCTGGAAACACCATATATTTT. Its protein product is CAIVGGINSGNTIYF.

This clonotype was counted a few times. The gene calls are TRBV11-3 and TRBJ1-3; D remains ambiguous. The CDR3 has 15 residues. Trimming stripped 2 bases from V and 0 bases from J, with 8 bases between. CDR1 and CDR2 from the germline V gene are SGHNT and YENEEA. Written as DNA, the CDR3 is TGTGCCAGCAGCTTACGGCGGCTCTCTGGAAACACCATATATTTT. Protein sequence: CASSLRRLSGNTIYF.

This clonotype was counted a few times. This chain links TRBV7-6 with TRBJ2-3, with D possibly being TRBD2 (6 bases). This CDR3 region has 14 residues. V was trimmed by 3 bases and J by 4 bases, leaving 11 bases between them. CDR1 and CDR2 from the germline V gene are SGHVS and FNYEAQ. CDR3 in DNA: TGTGCCAGCAGCTTTAACGGGGGTGCAGATACGCAGTATTTT. It translates to CASSFNGGADTQYF.

The CDR3 sequence: CAISAGTSGPETQYF. The CDR3 DNA sequence: TGTGCCATCAGTGCCGGGACTAGCGGGCCAGAGACCCAGTACTTC. The chain recombines TRBV10-3 with TRBJ2-5, with TRBD2 matching 12 bases. CDR1 and CDR2 (germline): ENHRY, SYGVKD. This CDR3 has 15 amino acids. V lost 4 bases and J lost 4; bases outside the gene matches: 4.

This chain links TRBV19 with TRBJ2-3; 7 bases map to TRBD2. Germline V lookup: CDR1 LNHDA, CDR2 SQIVND (reference sequence). With V trimmed by 9 bases and J by 5 bases, 11 bases remained unmatched. There are 14 residues in the CDR3. This chain's CDR3 is CASRLTSAGDTQYF. The DNA of the CDR3 is TGTGCCAGCCGCCTTACTAGCGCCGGAGATACGCAGTATTTT. Together with reference TRBV19 and TRBJ2-3, the CDR3 gives the full variable domain: DGGITQSPKYLFRKEGQNVTLSCEQNLNHDAMYWYRQDPGQGLRLIYYSQIVNDFQKGDIAEGYSVSREKKESFPLTVTSAQKNPTAFYLCASRLTSAGDTQYFGPGTRLTVL.

The rearrangement links TRBV7-3 to TRBJ2-1, with D unresolved. This CDR3 comprises 14 residues. The V gene lost 1 base and the J gene lost 7 bases, with 11 bases spanning the gap. CDR1 is SGHTA, CDR2 FQGTGA, per germline. The CDR3: CASSLNSLVNEQFF. CDR3 sequence (DNA): TGTGCCAGCAGCTTAAATTCTCTGGTGAATGAGCAGTTCTTC.